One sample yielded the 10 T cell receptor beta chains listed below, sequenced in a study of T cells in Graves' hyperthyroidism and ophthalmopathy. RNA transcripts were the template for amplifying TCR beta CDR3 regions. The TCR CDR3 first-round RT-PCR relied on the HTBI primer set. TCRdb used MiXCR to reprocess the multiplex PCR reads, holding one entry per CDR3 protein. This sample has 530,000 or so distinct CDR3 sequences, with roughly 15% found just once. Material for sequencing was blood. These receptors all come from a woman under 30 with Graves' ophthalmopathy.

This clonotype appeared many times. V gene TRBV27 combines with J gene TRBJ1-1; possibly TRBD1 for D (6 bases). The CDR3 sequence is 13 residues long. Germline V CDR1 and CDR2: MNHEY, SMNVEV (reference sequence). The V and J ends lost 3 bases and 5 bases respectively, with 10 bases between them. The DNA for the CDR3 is TGTGCCAGCAGTTTGTCGGGACATACTGAAGCTTTCTTT. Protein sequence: CASSLSGHTEAFF.

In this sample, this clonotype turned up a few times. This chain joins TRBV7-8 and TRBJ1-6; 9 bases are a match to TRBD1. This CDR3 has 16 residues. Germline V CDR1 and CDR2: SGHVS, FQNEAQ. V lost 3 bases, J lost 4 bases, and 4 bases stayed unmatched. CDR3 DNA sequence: TGTGCCAGCAGCTTTGGGACAGGGCGATATAATTCACCCCTCCACTTT. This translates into CASSFGTGRYNSPLHF.

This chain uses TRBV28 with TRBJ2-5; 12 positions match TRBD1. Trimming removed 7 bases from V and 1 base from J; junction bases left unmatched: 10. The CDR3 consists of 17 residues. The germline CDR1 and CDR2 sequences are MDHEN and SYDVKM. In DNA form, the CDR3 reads TGTGCCAGCACCCGATCCGGGACAGGGGGCATCCAAGAGACCCAGTACTTC. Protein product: CASTRSGTGGIQETQYF.

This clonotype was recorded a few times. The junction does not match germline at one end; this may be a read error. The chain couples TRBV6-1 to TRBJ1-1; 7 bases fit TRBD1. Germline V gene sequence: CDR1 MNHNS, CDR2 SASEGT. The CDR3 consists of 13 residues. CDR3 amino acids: CASRDRRNAEAFF. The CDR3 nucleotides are TGTGCCAGCAGGGACAGGAGGAACGCTGAAGCTTTCTTT.

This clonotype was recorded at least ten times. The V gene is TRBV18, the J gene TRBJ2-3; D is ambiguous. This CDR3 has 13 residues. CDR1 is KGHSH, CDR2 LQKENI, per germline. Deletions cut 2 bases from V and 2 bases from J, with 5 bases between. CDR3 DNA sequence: TGTGCCAGCTCACCAGGCGCCACAGATACGCAGTATTTT. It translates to CASSPGATDTQYF. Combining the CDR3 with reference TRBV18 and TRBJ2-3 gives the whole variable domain NAGVMQNPRHLVRRRGQEARLRCSPMKGHSHVYWYRQLPEEGLKFMVYLQKENIIDESGMPKERFSAEFPKEGPSILRIQQVVRGDSAAYFCASSPGATDTQYFGPGTRLTVL.

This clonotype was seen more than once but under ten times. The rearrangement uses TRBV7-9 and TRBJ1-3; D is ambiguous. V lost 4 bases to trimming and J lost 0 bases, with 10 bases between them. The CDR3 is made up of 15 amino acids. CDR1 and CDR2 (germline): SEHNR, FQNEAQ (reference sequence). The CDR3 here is CASSSSGISGNTIYF. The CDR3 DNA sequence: TGTGCCAGCAGCTCTTCAGGTATCTCTGGAAACACCATATATTTT.

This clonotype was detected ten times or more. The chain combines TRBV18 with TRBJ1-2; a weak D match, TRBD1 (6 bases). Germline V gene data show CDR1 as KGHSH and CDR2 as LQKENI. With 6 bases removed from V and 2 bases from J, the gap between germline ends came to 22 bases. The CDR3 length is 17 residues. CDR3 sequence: CASSHEQGFSGNYGYTF. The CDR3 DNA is TGTGCCAGCTCCCATGAACAGGGTTTCTCGGGCAACTATGGCTACACCTTC.

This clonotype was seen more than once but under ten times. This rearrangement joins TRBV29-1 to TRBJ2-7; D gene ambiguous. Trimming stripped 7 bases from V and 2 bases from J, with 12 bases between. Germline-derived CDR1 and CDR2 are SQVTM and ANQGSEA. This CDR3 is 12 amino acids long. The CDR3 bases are TGCAGCGCCGGGCAGGCAGCCTACGAGCAGTACTTC. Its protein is CSAGQAAYEQYF.

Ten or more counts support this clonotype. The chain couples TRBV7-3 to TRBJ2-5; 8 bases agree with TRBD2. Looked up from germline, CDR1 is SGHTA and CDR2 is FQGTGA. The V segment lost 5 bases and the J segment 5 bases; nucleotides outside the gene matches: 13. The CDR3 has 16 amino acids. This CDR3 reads CASSLTGLGLGETQYF. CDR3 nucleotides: TGTGCCAGCAGCCTTACGGGACTAGGGCTTGGCGAGACCCAGTACTTC.

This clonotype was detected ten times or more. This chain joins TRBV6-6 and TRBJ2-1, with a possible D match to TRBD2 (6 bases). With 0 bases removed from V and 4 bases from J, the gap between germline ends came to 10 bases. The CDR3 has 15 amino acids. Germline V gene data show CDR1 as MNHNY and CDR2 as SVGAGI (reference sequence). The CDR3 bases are TGTGCCAGCAGTTACTCGGGGGGACGGTACAATGAGCAGTTCTTC. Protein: CASSYSGGRYNEQFF.